Below, 16 T cell receptor beta chains from the same sample are listed, as sequenced in a study of shared clonotypes between healthy human individuals. Data came from immunoSEQ multiplex PCR; TCRdb stores just in-frame clones and leaves some out. Of 600,000 or so clones listed, around 96% are singletons. Naive CD8 cells were CD45RO-negative, positively selected for CCR7, excluding terminally differentiated effector memory CD45RA+ cells. Sequenced input: naive CD8+ T cells sorted from blood. The origin of the receptors is a woman under 40 in good health.

CDR3 residues: CASSLLQGIDNEQFF. CDR3 bases: TGTGCCAGCAGCTTGTTACAGGGGATAGACAATGAGCAGTTCTTC. The rearrangement links TRBV5-6 to TRBJ2-1; TRBD1 matches 7 bases. V lost 1 base and J lost 5; bases outside the gene matches: 6. Germline CDR1 SGHDT, CDR2 YYEEEE. CDR3 size: 15 residues.

The CDR3 region is CASSLAIEQFF. The CDR3 DNA follows: TGTGCCAGCAGCTTAGCGATTGAGCAGTTCTTC. This rearrangement joins TRBV7-9 to TRBJ2-1, with no clear D. V lost 0 bases and J lost 9, with 3 bases in between. The germline gives CDR1 SEHNR, CDR2 FQNEAQ (reference sequence). CDR3 size: 11 residues.

This clone was observed once. The chain is built from TRBV27 and TRBJ2-1; 8 positions match TRBD1. Trimming at V came to 3 bases and at J to 9 bases, leaving 4 bases not matched to a gene. The germline V gene has CDR1 MNHEY and CDR2 SMNVEV (reference sequence). This CDR3 is built from 13 residues. The CDR3 DNA is TGTGCCAGCAGTTTCGGACAGGGAGGTGAGCAGTTCTTC. This codes for CASSFGQGGEQFF.

This clone showed up just once. This chain uses TRBV7-6 with TRBJ2-3; D uncertain. The ends were cut back, 3 bases at V and 4 bases at J, with 8 bases in the middle. CDR1 and CDR2 (germline): SGHVS, FNYEAQ. The CDR3 contains 13 residues. The CDR3 DNA is TGTGCCAGCAGCTTCATGCGTGCAGATACGCAGTATTTT. Amino acids: CASSFMRADTQYF.

The chain uses TRBV10-1 and TRBJ2-7; D is unclear. The V end was cut by 3 bases, the J end by 0 bases, with 6 bases between. In germline, CDR1 is WNHNN, CDR2 SYGVQD (reference sequence). The CDR3 spans 13 residues. Here the CDR3 reads CASSDGPSYEQYF. CDR3 nucleotides: TGCGCCAGCAGTGATGGACCCTCCTACGAGCAGTACTTC.

The rearrangement links TRBV6-6 to TRBJ1-2, with 8 bases fitting TRBD1. The CDR3 totals 15 residues. The J segment lost 4 bases and the V segment lost 2 bases, leaving 6 bases of the junction unmatched. CDR1 and CDR2 (germline): MNHNY, SVGAGI (reference sequence). CDR3 coding DNA: TGTGCCAGCAGTTACATGACAGGGGTCGCCTATGGCTACACCTTC. This encodes CASSYMTGVAYGYTF.

The chain joins TRBV27 to TRBJ2-7; D gene unclear. Germline-derived CDR1 and CDR2 are MNHEY and SMNVEV (reference sequence). V dropped 8 bases and J dropped 2 bases, with 10 bases sitting between them. There are 12 residues in the CDR3. CDR3 coding DNA: TGTGCCAGCGGAATTACGACCTACGAGCAGTACTTC. Translated, it gives CASGITTYEQYF.

This rearrangement joins TRBV28 to TRBJ2-3; D remains unclear. CDR3 length equals 14 residues. Between the trimmed V and J ends, which lost 5 bases and 4 bases, there was a span of 13 bases. In germline, CDR1 is MDHEN, CDR2 SYDVKM. The CDR3: CASSAYTHADTQYF. In DNA, the CDR3 is TGTGCCAGCAGTGCGTATACTCACGCAGATACGCAGTATTTT.

The chain uses TRBV6-6 and TRBJ2-2; D remains unclear. From germline, CDR1 is MNHNY and CDR2 SVGAGI (reference sequence). V was pared by 4 bases and J by 3 bases, with 6 bases between. The CDR3 spans 13 residues. CDR3 DNA sequence: TGTGCCAGCAGTTTTCGGGACACCGGGGAGCTGTTTTTT. This encodes CASSFRDTGELFF.

This rearrangement joins TRBV28 to TRBJ2-1; 11 positions match TRBD2. After removal of 5 bases from V and 0 bases from J, the junction contained 12 bases not matched to a gene. The CDR3 spans 19 residues. In germline, CDR1 is MDHEN, CDR2 SYDVKM. The CDR3 DNA is TGTGCCAGCAGTCCCATCCGGACTAGCGGGCATAGCTCCTACAATGAGCAGTTCTTC. This encodes CASSPIRTSGHSSYNEQFF.

The rearrangement uses TRBV10-3 and TRBJ2-2; D gene unclear. The CDR3 covers 12 residues. V lost 8 bases and J lost 1, with 5 bases in between. Germline-derived CDR1 and CDR2 are ENHRY and SYGVKD. In nucleotides, the CDR3 is TGTGCCATCTCGGTGAACACCGGGGAGCTGTTTTTT. This codes for CAISVNTGELFF.

The chain employs TRBV4-2 and TRBJ2-7, with a weak D call TRBD1 (5 bases). The CDR3 spans 14 residues. The germline V gene has CDR1 LGHNA and CDR2 YNFKEQ. The ends were cut back, 1 base at V and 7 bases at J, with 14 bases in the middle. In DNA, the CDR3 is TGTGCCAGCAGCCAAGGTCAGGGCCGTGGGGAGCAGTACTTC. It is translated as CASSQGQGRGEQYF.

Only one count was recorded for this clone. The V call is TRBV5-4, the J call TRBJ2-1; possibly TRBD2 for D (5 bases). The CDR3 length is 15 residues. CDR1 and CDR2 (germline): SGHNT, YYREEE (reference sequence). Trimming shortened V by 2 bases and J by 1 base, and 10 bases separated the two germline ends. CDR3 nucleotides: TGTGCCAGCAGCTTACTAGGTGGATCCTACAATGAGCAGTTCTTC. Translating it yields CASSLLGGSYNEQFF.

The chain uses TRBV27 and TRBJ1-2, with TRBD1 matching over 10 bases. The CDR3 has 15 residues. Germline trimming cut 6 bases from V and 3 bases from J; bases unmatched to any gene: 7. From germline, CDR1 is MNHEY and CDR2 SMNVEV (reference sequence). The CDR3: CASRRAGTGDYGYTF. DNA for the CDR3: TGTGCCAGCAGGCGAGCCGGGACAGGGGACTATGGCTACACCTTC.

On this clone itself: The same CDR3 arises from other DNA sequences in this sample as well. The rearrangement links TRBV25-1 to TRBJ2-7, with D unresolved. This CDR3 contains 13 residues. V was clipped by 1 base and J by 3 bases, with 7 bases between them. Germline loops: CDR1 MGHDK, CDR2 SYGVNS. The DNA of the CDR3 is TGTGCCAGCAGTGAATTGGGCAGCTACGAGCAGTACTTC. It is translated as CASSELGSYEQYF.

The gene calls are TRBV27 and TRBJ1-6; 11 nucleotides align to TRBD1. Germline lookup yields CDR1 MNHEY and CDR2 SMNVEV (reference sequence). The CDR3 contains 18 residues. V was pared by 2 bases and J by 4 bases, with 7 bases of the junction left unmatched. CDR3 nucleotides: TGTGCCAGCAGTTTAGGGACAGGGGGTCCGGAATATAATTCACCCCTCCACTTT. This sequence encodes CASSLGTGGPEYNSPLHF.